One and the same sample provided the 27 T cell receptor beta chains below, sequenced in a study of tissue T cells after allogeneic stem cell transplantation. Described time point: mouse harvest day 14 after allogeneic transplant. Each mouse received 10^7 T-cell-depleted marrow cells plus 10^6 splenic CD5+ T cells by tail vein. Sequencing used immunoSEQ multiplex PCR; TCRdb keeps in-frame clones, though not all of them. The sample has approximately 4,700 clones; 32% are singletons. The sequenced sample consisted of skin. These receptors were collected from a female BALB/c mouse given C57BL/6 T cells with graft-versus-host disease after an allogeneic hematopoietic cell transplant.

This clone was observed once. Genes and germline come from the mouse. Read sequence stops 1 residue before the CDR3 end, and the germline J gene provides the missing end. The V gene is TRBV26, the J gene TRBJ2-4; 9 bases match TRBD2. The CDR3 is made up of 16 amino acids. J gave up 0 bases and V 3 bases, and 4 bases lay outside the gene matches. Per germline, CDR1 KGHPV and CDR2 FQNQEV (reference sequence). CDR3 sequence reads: CASSLLGGPSQNTLYF. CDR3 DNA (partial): TGTGCCAGCAGTCTACTGGGGGGCCCTAGTCAAAACACCTTGTAC.

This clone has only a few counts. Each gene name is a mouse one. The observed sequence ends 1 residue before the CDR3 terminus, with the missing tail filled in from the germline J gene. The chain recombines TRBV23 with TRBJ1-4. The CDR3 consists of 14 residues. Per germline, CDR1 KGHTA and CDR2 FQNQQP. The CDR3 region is CSSSSRATNERLFF. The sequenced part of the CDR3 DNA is TGCTCCAGCAGTAGCCGGGCCACCAACGAAAGATTATTT.

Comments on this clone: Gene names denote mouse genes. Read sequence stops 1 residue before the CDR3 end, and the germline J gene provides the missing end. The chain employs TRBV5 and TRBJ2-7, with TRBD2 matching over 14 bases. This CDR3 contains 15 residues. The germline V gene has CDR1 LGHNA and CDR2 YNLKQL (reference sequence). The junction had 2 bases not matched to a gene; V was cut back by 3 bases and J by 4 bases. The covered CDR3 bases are TGTGCCAGCAGCCAGGGGACTGGGGGGGCTTATGAACAGTAC. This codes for CASSQGTGGAYEQY. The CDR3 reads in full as CASSQGTGGAYEQYF.

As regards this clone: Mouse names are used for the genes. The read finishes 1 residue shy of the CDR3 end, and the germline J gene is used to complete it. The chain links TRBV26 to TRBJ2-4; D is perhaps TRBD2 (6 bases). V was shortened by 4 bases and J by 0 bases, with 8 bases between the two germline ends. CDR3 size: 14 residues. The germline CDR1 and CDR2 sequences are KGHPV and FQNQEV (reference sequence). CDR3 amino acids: CASSPGTSQNTLYF. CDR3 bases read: TGTGCCAGCAGTCCTGGGACTAGTCAAAACACCTTGTAC.

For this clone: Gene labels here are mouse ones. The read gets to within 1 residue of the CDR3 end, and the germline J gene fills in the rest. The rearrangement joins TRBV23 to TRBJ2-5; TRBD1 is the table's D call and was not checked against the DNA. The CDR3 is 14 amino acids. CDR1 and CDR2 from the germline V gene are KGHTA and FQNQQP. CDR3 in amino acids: CSSSQRDIQDTQYF. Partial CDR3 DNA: TGCTCCAGCAGTCAAAGGGACATCCAAGACACCCAGTAC.

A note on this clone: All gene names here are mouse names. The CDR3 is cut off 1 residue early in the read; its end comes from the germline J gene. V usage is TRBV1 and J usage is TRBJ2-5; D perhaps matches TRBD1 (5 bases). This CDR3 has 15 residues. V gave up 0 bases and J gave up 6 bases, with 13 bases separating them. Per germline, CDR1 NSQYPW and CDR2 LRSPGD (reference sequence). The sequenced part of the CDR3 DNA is TGCACCTGCAGTGCAGATCAGAGGGGAGAGGACACCCAGTAC. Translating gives CTCSADQRGEDTQY. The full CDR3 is CTCSADQRGEDTQYF.

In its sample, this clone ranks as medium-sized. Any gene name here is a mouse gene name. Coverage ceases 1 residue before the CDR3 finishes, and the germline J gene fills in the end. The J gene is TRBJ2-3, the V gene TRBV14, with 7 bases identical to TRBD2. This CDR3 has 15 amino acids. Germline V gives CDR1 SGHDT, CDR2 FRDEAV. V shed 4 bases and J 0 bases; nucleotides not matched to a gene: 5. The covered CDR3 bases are TGTGCCAGCAGTCCGGGCTGGGGGAGTGCAGAAACGCTGTAT. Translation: CASSPGWGSAETLY. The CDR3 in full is CASSPGWGSAETLYF.

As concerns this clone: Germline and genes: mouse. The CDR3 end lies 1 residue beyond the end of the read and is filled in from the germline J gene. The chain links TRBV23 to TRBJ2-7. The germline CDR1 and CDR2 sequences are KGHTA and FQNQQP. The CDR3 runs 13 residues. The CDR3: CSSSQFRENEQYF. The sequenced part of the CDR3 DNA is TGCTCCAGCAGTCAATTTCGGGAAAATGAACAGTAC.

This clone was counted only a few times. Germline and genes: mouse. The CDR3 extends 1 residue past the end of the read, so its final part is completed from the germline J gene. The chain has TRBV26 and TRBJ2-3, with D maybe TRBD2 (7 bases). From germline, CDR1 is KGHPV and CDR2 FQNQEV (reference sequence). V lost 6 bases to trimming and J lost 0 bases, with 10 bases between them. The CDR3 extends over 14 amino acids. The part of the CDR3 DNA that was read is TGTGCCAGCAGCCCGGGGGGCAGTGCAGAAACGCTGTAT. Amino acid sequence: CASSPGGSAETLY. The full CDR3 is CASSPGGSAETLYF.

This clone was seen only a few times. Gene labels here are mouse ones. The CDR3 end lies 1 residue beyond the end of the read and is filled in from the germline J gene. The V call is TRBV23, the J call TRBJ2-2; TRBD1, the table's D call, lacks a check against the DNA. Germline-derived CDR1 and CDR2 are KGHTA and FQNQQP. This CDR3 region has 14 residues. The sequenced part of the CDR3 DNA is TGCTCCAGCAGTCTACAGGGAGACACCGGGCAGCTCTAC. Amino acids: CSSSLQGDTGQLY. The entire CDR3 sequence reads CSSSLQGDTGQLYF.

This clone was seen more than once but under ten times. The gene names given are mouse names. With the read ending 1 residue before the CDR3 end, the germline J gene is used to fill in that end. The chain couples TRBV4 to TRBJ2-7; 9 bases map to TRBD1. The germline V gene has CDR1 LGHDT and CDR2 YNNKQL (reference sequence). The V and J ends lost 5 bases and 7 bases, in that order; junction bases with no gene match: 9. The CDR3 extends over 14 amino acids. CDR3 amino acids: CASSPPQGAREQYF. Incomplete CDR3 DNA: TGTGCCAGCAGCCCTCCACAGGGGGCGAGGGAACAGTAC.

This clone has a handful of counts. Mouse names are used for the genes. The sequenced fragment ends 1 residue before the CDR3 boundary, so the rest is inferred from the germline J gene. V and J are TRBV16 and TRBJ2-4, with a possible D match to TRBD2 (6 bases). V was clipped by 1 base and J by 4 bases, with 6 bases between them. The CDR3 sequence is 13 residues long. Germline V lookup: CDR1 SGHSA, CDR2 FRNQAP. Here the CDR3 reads CASSLVGENTLYF. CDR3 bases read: TGTGCAAGCAGCTTAGTGGGGGAAAACACCTTGTAC.

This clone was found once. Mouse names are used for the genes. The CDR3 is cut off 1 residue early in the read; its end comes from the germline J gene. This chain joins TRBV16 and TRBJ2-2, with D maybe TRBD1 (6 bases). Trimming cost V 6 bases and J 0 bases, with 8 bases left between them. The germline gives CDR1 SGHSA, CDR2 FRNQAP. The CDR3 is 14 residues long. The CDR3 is CASRGQANTGQLYF. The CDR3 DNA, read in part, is TGTGCAAGCAGGGGACAAGCAAACACCGGGCAGCTCTAC.

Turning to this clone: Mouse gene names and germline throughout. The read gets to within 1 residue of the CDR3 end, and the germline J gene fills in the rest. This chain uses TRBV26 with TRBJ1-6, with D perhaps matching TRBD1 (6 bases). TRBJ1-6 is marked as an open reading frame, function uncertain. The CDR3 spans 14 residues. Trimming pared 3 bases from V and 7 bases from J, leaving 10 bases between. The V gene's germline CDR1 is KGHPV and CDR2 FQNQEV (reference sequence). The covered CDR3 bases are TGTGCCAGCAGTCTACAGGGAGGCAATTCGCCCCTCTAC. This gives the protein CASSLQGGNSPLY. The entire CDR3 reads CASSLQGGNSPLYF.

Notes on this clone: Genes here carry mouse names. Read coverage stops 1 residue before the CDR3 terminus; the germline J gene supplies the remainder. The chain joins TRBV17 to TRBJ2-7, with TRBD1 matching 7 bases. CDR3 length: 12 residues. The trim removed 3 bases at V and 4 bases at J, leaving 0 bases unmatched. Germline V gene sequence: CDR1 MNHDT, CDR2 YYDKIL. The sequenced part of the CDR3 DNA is TGTGCTAGCAGTAGGACAGGGTATGAACAGTAC. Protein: CASSRTGYEQY. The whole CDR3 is CASSRTGYEQYF. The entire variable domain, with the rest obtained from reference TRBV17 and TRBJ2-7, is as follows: DTTVKQNPRYKLARVGKPVNLICSQTMNHDTMYWYQKKPNQAPKLLLFYYDKILNREADTFEKFQSSRPNNSFCSLYIGSAGLEYSAMYLCASSRTGYEQYFGPGTRLTVL.

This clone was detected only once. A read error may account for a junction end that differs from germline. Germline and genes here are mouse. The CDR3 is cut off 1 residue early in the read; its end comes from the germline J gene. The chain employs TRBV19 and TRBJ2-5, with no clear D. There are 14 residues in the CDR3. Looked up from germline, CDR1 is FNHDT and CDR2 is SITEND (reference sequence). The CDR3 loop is CASSILQFQDAQYF. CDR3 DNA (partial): TGTGCCAGCAGTATATTGCAGTTCCAAGACGCCCAGTAC. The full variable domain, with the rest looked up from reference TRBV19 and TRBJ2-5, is GGIITQTPKFLIGQEGQKLTLKCQQNFNHDTMYWYRQDSGKGLRLIYYSITENDLQKGDLSEGYDASREKKSSFSLTVTSAQKNEMAVFLCASSILQFQDAQYFGPGTRLLVL.

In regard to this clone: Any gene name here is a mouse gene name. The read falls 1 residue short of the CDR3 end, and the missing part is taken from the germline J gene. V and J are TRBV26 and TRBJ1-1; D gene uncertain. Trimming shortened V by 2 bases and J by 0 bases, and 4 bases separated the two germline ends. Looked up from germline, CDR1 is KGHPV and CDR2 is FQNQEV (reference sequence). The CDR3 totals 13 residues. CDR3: CASSLAANTEVFF. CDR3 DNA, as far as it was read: TGTGCCAGCAGTCTGGCTGCAAACACAGAAGTCTTC.

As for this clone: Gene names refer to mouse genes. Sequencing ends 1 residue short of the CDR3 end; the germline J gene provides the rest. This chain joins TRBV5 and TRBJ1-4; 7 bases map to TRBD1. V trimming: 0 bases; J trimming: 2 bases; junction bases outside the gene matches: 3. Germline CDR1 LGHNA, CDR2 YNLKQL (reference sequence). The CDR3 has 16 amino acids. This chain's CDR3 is CASSQERGQSNERLFF. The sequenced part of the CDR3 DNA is TGTGCCAGCAGCCAAGAACGGGGACAGTCCAACGAAAGATTATTT.

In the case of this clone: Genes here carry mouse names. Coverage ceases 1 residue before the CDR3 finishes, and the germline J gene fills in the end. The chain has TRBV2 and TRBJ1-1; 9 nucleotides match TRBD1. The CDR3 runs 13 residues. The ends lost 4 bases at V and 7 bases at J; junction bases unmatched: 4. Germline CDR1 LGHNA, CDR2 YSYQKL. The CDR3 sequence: CASSPADRGEVFF. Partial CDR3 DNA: TGTGCCAGCAGCCCAGCGGACAGGGGAGAAGTCTTC.

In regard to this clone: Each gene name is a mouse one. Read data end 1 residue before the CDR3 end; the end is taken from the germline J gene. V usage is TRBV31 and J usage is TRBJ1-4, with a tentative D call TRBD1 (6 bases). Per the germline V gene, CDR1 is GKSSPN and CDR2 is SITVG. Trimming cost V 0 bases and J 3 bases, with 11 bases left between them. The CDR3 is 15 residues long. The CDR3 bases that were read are TGTGCCTGGAGTCTAGGACAGAGGACCAACGAAAGATTATTT. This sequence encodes CAWSLGQRTNERLF. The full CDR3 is CAWSLGQRTNERLFF.

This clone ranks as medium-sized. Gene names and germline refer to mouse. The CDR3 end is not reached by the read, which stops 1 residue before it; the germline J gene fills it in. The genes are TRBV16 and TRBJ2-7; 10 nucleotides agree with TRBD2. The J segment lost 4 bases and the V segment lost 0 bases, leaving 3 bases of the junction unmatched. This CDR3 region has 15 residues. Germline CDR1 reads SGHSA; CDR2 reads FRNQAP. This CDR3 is CASSLEGTGAYEQYF. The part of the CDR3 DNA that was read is TGTGCAAGCAGCTTAGAGGGGACTGGGGCTTATGAACAGTAC. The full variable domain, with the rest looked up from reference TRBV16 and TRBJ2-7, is NAGVIQTPRHKVTGKGQEATLWCEPISGHSAVFWYRQTIVQGLEFLTYFRNQAPIDDSGMPKERFSAQMPNQSHSTLKIQSTQPQDSAVYLCASSLEGTGAYEQYFGPGTRLTVL.

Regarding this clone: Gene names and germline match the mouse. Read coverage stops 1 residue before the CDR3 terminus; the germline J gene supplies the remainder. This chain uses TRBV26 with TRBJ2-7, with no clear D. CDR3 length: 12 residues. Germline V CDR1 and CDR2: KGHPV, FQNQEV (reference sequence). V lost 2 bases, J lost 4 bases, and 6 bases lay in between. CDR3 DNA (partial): TGTGCCAGCAGTCTGAGGCAGTATGAACAGTAC. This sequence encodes CASSLRQYEQY. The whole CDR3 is CASSLRQYEQYF.

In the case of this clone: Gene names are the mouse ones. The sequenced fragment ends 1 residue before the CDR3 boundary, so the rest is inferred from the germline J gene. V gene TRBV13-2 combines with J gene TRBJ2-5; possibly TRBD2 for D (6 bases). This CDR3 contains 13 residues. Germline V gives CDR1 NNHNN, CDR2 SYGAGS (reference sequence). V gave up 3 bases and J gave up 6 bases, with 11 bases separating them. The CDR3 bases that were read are TGTGCCAGCGGTGGCGGGGGGAGGGACACCCAGTAC. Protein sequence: CASGGGGRDTQY. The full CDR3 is CASGGGGRDTQYF.

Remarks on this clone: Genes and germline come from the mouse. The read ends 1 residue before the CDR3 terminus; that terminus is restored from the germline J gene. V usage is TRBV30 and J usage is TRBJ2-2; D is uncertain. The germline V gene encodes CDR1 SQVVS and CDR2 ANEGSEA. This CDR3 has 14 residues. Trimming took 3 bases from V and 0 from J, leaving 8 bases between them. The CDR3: CSSRWPANTGQLYF. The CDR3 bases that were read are TGTAGTTCTAGGTGGCCTGCAAACACCGGGCAGCTCTAC. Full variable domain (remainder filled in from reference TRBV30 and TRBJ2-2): SVLLYQKPNRDICQSGTSLKIQCVADSQVVSMFWYQQFQEQSLMLMATANEGSEATYESGFTKDKFPISRPNLTFSTLTVNNARPGDSSIYFCSSRWPANTGQLYFGEGSKLTVL.

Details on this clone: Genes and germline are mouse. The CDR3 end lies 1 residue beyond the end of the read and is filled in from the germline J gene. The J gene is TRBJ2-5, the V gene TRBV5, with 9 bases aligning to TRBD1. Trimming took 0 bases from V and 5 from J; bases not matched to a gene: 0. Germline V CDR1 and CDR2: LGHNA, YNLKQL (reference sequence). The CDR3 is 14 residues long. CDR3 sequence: CASSQEDRGDTQYF. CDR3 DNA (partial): TGTGCCAGCAGCCAAGAGGACAGGGGAGACACCCAGTAC.

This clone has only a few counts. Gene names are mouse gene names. The part of the CDR3 DNA that was read is TGTGCCAGCAGTCGGACAGTTAGTCAAAACACCTTGTAC. Protein sequence: CASSRTVSQNTLY. The full CDR3 protein is CASSRTVSQNTLYF. The V call is TRBV26, the J call TRBJ2-4; D might be TRBD1 (6 bases). The CDR3 goes on 1 residue after the read ends, and that part is filled in from the germline J gene. Germline CDR1 KGHPV, CDR2 FQNQEV (reference sequence). The germline V and J ends were trimmed by 4 bases and 0 bases, with 8 bases remaining between them. This CDR3 has 14 residues.

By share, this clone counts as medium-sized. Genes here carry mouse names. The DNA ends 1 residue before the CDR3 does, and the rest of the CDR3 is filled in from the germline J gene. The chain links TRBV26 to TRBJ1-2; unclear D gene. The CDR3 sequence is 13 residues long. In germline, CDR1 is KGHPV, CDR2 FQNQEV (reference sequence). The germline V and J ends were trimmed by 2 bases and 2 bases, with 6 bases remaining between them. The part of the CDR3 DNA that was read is TGTGCCAGCAGTCTGAAGCAGAACTCCGACTACACC. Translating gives CASSLKQNSDYT. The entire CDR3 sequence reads CASSLKQNSDYTF.